The 25 T cell receptor beta chains in this list originate from one sample, sequenced in a study of chemoradiotherapy in HPV16-positive cancers. The assay was immunoSEQ multiplex PCR, and TCRdb's table has in-frame clones only and misses some. This table has roughly 25,000 clones, approximately 84% appearing once. Sequencing was performed on blood, taken from a patient who underwent chemoradiotherapy. The receptors here all came from a human donor with HPV-associated anogenital cancer.

The chain has TRBV19 and TRBJ2-5, with 9 bases matching TRBD1. Germline CDR1 and CDR2: LNHDA and SQIVND (reference sequence). The junction had 7 bases not matched to a gene; V was cut back by 5 bases and J by 0 bases. The CDR3 is 16 amino acids. This CDR3 reads CASSLGGTGNQETQYF. The DNA of the CDR3 is TGTGCCAGTAGTCTAGGCGGGACAGGGAACCAAGAGACCCAGTACTTC.

The chain links TRBV4-2 to TRBJ2-6; 8 bases fit TRBD2. V was pared by 4 bases and J by 2 bases, with 4 bases of the junction left unmatched. The CDR3 totals 16 residues. CDR1 is LGHNA and CDR2 is YNFKEQ in the germline V gene. CDR3 sequence (DNA): TGTGCCAGCAGCCCCGCGGGGGGAGCTGGGGCCAACGTCCTGACTTTC. Protein: CASSPAGGAGANVLTF.

The gene calls are TRBV4-2 and TRBJ2-5; 7 bases match TRBD2. The DNA end is more similar to TRBJ2-7, so the J call may be wrong. The germline CDR1 and CDR2 sequences are LGHNA and YNFKEQ. The CDR3 is made up of 13 amino acids. The DNA of the CDR3 is TGTGCCAGCAGCCAAAGGCGGGAGTACGAGCAGTACTTC. Translating gives CASSQRREYEQYF.

J is TRBJ2-3 and V is TRBV9, with D maybe TRBD2 (6 bases). Germline CDR1 and CDR2: SGDLS and YYNGEE. This CDR3 is built from 14 residues. The V end lost 4 bases, the J end lost 6 bases, and 15 bases lay between the germline ends. This CDR3 is CASSKTTGRDTQYF. CDR3 nucleotide sequence: TGTGCCAGCAGCAAAACCACGGGGAGGGATACGCAGTATTTT.

The chain links TRBV14 to TRBJ2-3; D is perhaps TRBD2 (6 bases). The V gene's germline CDR1 is SGHDN and CDR2 FVKESK. Trimming shortened V by 6 bases and J by 5 bases, and 12 bases separated the two germline ends. This CDR3 is 13 amino acids long. CDR3 region: CASSGAGGDTQYF. CDR3 DNA: TGTGCCAGCAGTGGAGCGGGTGGAGATACGCAGTATTTT.

The chain employs TRBV27 and TRBJ1-1; D is ambiguous. This CDR3 spans 15 amino acids. V lost 6 bases and J lost 0, with 14 bases in between. Germline V gene lookup returns CDR1 MNHEY and CDR2 SMNVEV (reference sequence). CDR3 residues: CASRDQVGVNTEAFF. The CDR3 DNA is TGTGCCAGCAGGGACCAGGTTGGGGTGAACACTGAAGCTTTCTTT.

The chain employs TRBV6-5 and TRBJ2-7; TRBD2 matches at 7 bases. This CDR3 spans 15 amino acids. Germline loops: CDR1 MNHEY, CDR2 SVGAGI. Trimming took 2 bases from V and 3 from J; bases not matched to a gene: 7. The chain's CDR3 is CASSYPSGGVYEQYF. CDR3 nucleotide sequence: TGTGCCAGCAGTTACCCTAGCGGAGGGGTCTACGAGCAGTACTTC.

V usage is TRBV27 and J usage is TRBJ2-7; D is unresolved. Germline V lookup: CDR1 MNHEY, CDR2 SMNVEV (reference sequence). The CDR3 covers 13 residues. V lost 0 bases to trimming and J lost 1 base, with 4 bases between them. This CDR3 is CASSLSGSYEQYF. In DNA form, the CDR3 reads TGTGCCAGCAGTTTATCGGGGTCCTACGAGCAGTACTTC.

The chain couples TRBV6-5 to TRBJ1-4; TRBD1 might be the D (5 bases). The V gene's germline CDR1 is MNHEY and CDR2 SVGAGI. The CDR3 spans 15 residues. Trimming removed 4 bases from V and 4 bases from J, with 13 bases in between. CDR3 DNA: TGTGCCAGCAGTTCCGGGGGGGGGATTAATGAAAAACTGTTTTTT. It translates to CASSSGGGINEKLFF.

This chain links TRBV30 with TRBJ2-5; 8 positions match TRBD2. The CDR3 loop spans 14 amino acids. Trimming at V came to 8 bases and at J to 0 bases, leaving 8 bases not matched to a gene. CDR1 and CDR2 from the germline V gene are GTSNPN and SVGIG (reference sequence). The CDR3 nucleotides read TGTGCCCGGGGGGGCCCGGCGTACCAAGAGACCCAGTACTTC. Protein product: CARGGPAYQETQYF.

CDR3 loop: CAGTGTANSPLHF. CDR3 coding DNA: TGTGCCGGGACCGGGACGGCTAATTCACCCCTCCACTTT. The rearrangement joins TRBV6-1 to TRBJ1-6; tentatively, D is TRBD1 (5 bases). Per the germline V gene, CDR1 is MNHNS and CDR2 is SASEGT. V was pared by 11 bases and J by 6 bases, with 14 bases between. There are 13 residues in the CDR3.

CDR3 DNA: TGTGCCAGCAGTGCGACCTATCAGGGGCCTGAAGCTTTCTTT. Protein product: CASSATYQGPEAFF. The V gene is TRBV6-1, the J gene TRBJ1-1; possibly TRBD1 for D (6 bases). V lost 4 bases and J 6 bases, leaving 15 bases between the germline ends. Germline assignment: CDR1 MNHNS and CDR2 SASEGT. This CDR3 spans 14 amino acids.

This clone was seen only once. V and J are TRBV6-5 and TRBJ2-5; 8 bases match TRBD1. There are 13 residues in the CDR3. Losses at the gene ends were 6 bases for V and 3 bases for J; bases not matched to a gene: 3. Per the germline V gene, CDR1 is MNHEY and CDR2 is SVGAGI. The CDR3 sequence: CASSRGQKETQYF. In nucleotides, the CDR3 is TGTGCCAGCAGCAGGGGGCAGAAAGAGACCCAGTACTTC.

The rearrangement links TRBV12-5 to TRBJ1-4; D unclear. Germline V gene data show CDR1 as LGHNT and CDR2 as FRNRAP. This CDR3 comprises 12 residues. Trimming stripped 5 bases from V and 8 bases from J, with 9 bases between. The DNA for the CDR3 is TGTGCTAGTGGTCGGCCCCGGGAAAAACTGTTTTTT. It specifies CASGRPREKLFF.

The chain combines TRBV2 with TRBJ2-7; tentatively, D is TRBD1 (8 bases). The germline V gene has CDR1 SNHLY and CDR2 FYNNEI. V lost 5 bases and J 7 bases, leaving 27 bases between the germline ends. CDR3 length: 17 residues. CDR3 amino acids: CASSSTGAPRGGREQYF. As DNA, the CDR3 is TGTGCCAGCAGTTCGACAGGGGCCCCTCGCGGGGGAAGAGAGCAGTACTTC.

V is TRBV27 and J is TRBJ2-1; D uncertain. CDR1 MNHEY and CDR2 SMNVEV come from the germline V gene (reference sequence). V gave up 4 bases and J gave up 5 bases, with 6 bases separating them. The CDR3 consists of 12 residues. This CDR3 is CASSSLNNEQFF. The CDR3 DNA reads TGTGCCAGCAGTTCGCTGAACAATGAGCAGTTCTTC.

V and J are TRBV7-2 and TRBJ2-1; D remains unclear. Trimming shortened V by 1 base and J by 2 bases, and 9 bases separated the two germline ends. This CDR3 spans 15 amino acids. Per germline, CDR1 SGHTA and CDR2 FQGNSA. CDR3 in amino acids: CASSLVQATYNEQFF. CDR3 sequence (DNA): TGTGCCAGCAGCTTAGTGCAGGCAACCTACAATGAGCAGTTCTTC.

The chain recombines TRBV29-1 with TRBJ1-2; tentative D call: TRBD1 (5 bases). Trimming removed 6 bases from V and 2 bases from J, with 16 bases in between. Per the germline V gene, CDR1 is SQVTM and CDR2 is ANQGSEA. The CDR3 length is 14 residues. In DNA, the CDR3 is TGCAGCGTCCTCGGGACTCTGGAGAACTATGGCTACACCTTC. Protein product: CSVLGTLENYGYTF.

This clone was counted once. The rearrangement joins TRBV2 to TRBJ2-6; TRBD1 matches 8 bases. J was trimmed by 0 bases and V by 6 bases; bases with no gene match: 4. The CDR3 runs to 16 residues. Germline assignment: CDR1 SNHLY and CDR2 FYNNEI. CDR3 residues: CASRETGGSGANVLTF. CDR3 DNA sequence: TGTGCCAGCAGGGAAACAGGGGGCTCTGGGGCCAACGTCCTGACTTTC. The variable domain in full, completed from reference TRBV2 and TRBJ2-6, reads EPEVTQTPSHQVTQMGQEVILRCVPISNHLYFYWYRQILGQKVEFLVSFYNNEISEKSEIFDDQFSVERPDGSNFTLKIRSTKLEDSAMYFCASRETGGSGANVLTFGAGSRLTVL.

This rearrangement joins TRBV25-1 to TRBJ2-2, with TRBD2 identical over 8 bases. CDR1 is MGHDK, CDR2 SYGVNS, per germline. There are 18 residues in the CDR3. The junction had 16 bases not matched to a gene; V was cut back by 6 bases and J by 4 bases. In DNA form, the CDR3 reads TGTGCCAGCAGCCTCGGGACTAGGAACAGGAGGTTCACCGGGGAGCTGTTTTTT. Residues: CASSLGTRNRRFTGELFF.

The chain combines TRBV5-1 with TRBJ2-1, with TRBD2 matching 8 bases. This CDR3 comprises 16 residues. The germline CDR1 and CDR2 sequences are SGHRS and YFSETQ. V shed 4 bases and J 4 bases; nucleotides not matched to a gene: 10. This chain's CDR3 is CASSPGGGGRYNEQFF. In DNA form, the CDR3 reads TGCGCCAGCAGCCCCGGGGGCGGGGGGCGTTACAATGAGCAGTTCTTC.

V usage is TRBV5-1 and J usage is TRBJ2-5; no firm D call. This CDR3 contains 15 residues. V gave up 0 bases and J gave up 5 bases, with 14 bases separating them. From germline, CDR1 is SGHRS and CDR2 YFSETQ. The CDR3 DNA follows: TGCGCCAGCAGCTTGGCGGCTAACAACGCGGAGACCCAGTACTTC. Amino acid sequence: CASSLAANNAETQYF.

V is TRBV19 and J is TRBJ1-2; D call uncertain. The germline V gene encodes CDR1 LNHDA and CDR2 SQIVND (reference sequence). The CDR3 spans 15 residues. The ends were cut back, 7 bases at V and 0 bases at J, with 15 bases in the middle. The DNA of the CDR3 is TGTGCCAGTACCTTCTCGGACGGTACTAACTATGGCTACACCTTC. It is translated as CASTFSDGTNYGYTF.

This chain uses TRBV11-2 with TRBJ2-1; TRBD2 agrees at 7 bases. Germline V gives CDR1 SGHAT, CDR2 FQNNGV. V shed 2 bases, J shed 0 bases, and the junction held 4 bases outside the gene matches. This CDR3 has 16 residues. CDR3 loop: CASSLLSSGSYNEQFF. The CDR3 DNA reads as TGTGCCAGCAGCTTATTGTCTAGCGGCTCCTACAATGAGCAGTTCTTC.

This chain links TRBV6-5 with TRBJ1-6; TRBD1 matches 8 bases. J gave up 9 bases and V 7 bases, and 11 bases lay outside the gene matches. Germline-derived CDR1 and CDR2 are MNHEY and SVGAGI. The CDR3 totals 15 residues. CDR3: CASNLGQGVGSPLHF. The CDR3 bases are TGTGCCAGCAACCTCGGACAGGGCGTGGGTTCACCCCTCCACTTT.